This TCR beta chain derives from a study of identical twins. General study results and limits: The presence of invariant MAIT and iNKT cells could partly confound analyses of zero-insertion sequences. Fewer insertions were carried by abundant cord blood beta clonotypes, but none was seen in memory repertoires. These conclusions were based on statistical analysis (cross-sectional, not following the same donors).

This clonotype was counted a single time. The antigen is undetermined. The germline gene is not matched at one end of the junction; a read error may be the cause. Germline values: CDR1 DFQATT, CDR2 SNEGSKA (reference sequence). The CDR3 totals 16 residues. Each CDR3 protein is one row after TCRdb ran MiXCR on the 5' RACE reads. This table has 1.5 million to 2 million distinct CDR3 sequences, about 30% appearing once. The sequence came from a newborn girl in good health. Sequencing was performed on cord blood. J is TRBJ1-5 and V is TRBV20-1; D gene ambiguous. This CDR3 is CRARRSSSPGNQPQHF. The CDR3 nucleotides are TGCAGAGCTAGAAGGTCGTCCTCCCCCGGCAATCAGCCCCAGCATTTT.